This TCR beta chain was retrieved from a study of T cell changes during pregnancy in multiple sclerosis. Assay used: immunoSEQ multiplex PCR; TCRdb lists only in-frame clones, some missing. Of 35,000 to 40,000 clones in the sample, more than 70% were seen once. This clone turned up a few times. CDR3 length equals 15 residues. The germline V gene has CDR1 ENHRY and CDR2 SYGVKD. V gave up 3 bases and J gave up 4 bases; unmatched junction bases: 6. This chain joins TRBV10-3 and TRBJ1-5; 7 bases line up with TRBD1. The origin of this receptor is a female donor in good health, enrolled as a control in a pregnancy study. The source material was CD4+ T cells from peripheral blood mononuclear cells, sampled after pregnancy. CDR3 nucleotide sequence: TGTGCCATCAGTGAAGGCAGGGGGGAGAATCAGCCCCAGCATTTT. It translates to CAISEGRGENQPQHF.